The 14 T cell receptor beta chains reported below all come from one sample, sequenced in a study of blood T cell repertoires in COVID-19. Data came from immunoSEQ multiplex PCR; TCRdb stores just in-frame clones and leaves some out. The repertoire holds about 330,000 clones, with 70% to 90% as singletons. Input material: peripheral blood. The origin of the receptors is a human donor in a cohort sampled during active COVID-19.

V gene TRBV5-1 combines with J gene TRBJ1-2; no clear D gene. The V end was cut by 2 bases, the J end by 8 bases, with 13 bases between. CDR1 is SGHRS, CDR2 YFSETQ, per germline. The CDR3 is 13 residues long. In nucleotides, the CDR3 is TGCGCCAGCAGCTTCGGGGATGAGCGGGGCTACACCTTC. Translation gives CASSFGDERGYTF.

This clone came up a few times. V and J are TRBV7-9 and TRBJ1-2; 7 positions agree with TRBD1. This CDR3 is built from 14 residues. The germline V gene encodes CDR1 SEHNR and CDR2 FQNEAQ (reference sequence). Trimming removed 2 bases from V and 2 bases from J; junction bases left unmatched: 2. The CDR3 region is CASSLSGGNYGYTF. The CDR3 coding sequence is TGTGCCAGCAGCTTATCAGGGGGGAACTATGGCTACACCTTC.

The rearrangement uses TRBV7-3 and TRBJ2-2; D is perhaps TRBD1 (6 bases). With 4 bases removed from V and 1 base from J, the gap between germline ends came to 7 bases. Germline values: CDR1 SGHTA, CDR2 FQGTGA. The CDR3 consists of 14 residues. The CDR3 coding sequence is TGTGCCAGCAGCTCGGGACAGAACACCGGGGAGCTGTTTTTT. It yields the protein CASSSGQNTGELFF.

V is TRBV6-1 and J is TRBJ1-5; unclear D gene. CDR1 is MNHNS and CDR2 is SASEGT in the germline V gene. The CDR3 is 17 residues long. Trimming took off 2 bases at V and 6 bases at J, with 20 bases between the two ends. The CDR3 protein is CASSEPNRPGAGQPQHF. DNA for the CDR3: TGTGCCAGCAGTGAACCTAATCGACCGGGAGCAGGTCAGCCCCAGCATTTT.

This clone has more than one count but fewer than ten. DNA for the CDR3: TGTGCCAGCAGTCCTAACAGCCTTTCTGGGGCCAACGTCCTGACTTTC. This sequence encodes CASSPNSLSGANVLTF. The V call is TRBV27, the J call TRBJ2-6; D is undetermined. CDR3 size: 16 residues. The germline V gene has CDR1 MNHEY and CDR2 SMNVEV (reference sequence). Trimming left V 5 bases short and J 1 base short, with 12 bases between.

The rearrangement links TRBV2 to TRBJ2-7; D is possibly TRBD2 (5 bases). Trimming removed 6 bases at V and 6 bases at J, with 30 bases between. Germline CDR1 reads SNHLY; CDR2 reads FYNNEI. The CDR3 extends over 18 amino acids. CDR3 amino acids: CASRRAPQNWKEGSEQYF. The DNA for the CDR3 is TGTGCCAGCAGAAGGGCTCCCCAGAACTGGAAAGAGGGTAGCGAGCAGTACTTC.

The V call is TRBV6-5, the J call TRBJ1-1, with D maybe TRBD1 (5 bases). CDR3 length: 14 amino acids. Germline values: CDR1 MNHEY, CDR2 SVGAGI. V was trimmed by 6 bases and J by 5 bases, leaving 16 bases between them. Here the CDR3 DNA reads TGTGCCAGCAGCTCCGGGAGGGGACGAACTGAAGCTTTCTTT. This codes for CASSSGRGRTEAFF.

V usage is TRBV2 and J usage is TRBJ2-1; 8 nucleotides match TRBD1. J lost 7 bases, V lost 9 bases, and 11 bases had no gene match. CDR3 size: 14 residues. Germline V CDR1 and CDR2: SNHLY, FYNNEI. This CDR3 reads CASGPPGGRNEQFF. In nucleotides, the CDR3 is TGTGCCAGTGGTCCCCCAGGGGGCAGAAATGAGCAGTTCTTC.

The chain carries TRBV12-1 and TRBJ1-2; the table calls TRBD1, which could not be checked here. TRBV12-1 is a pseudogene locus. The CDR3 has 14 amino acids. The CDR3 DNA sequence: TGTGCCAGCAGCCGTCCGGGACAGGGTGATGGCTACACCTTC. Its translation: CASSRPGQGDGYTF.

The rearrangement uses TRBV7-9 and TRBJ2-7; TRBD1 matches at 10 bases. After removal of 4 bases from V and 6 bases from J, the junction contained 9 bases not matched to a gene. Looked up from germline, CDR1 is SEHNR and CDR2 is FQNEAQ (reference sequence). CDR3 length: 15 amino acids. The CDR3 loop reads CASSSAGTGVSEQYF. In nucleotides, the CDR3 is TGTGCCAGCAGCTCCGCCGGGACAGGGGTAAGCGAGCAGTACTTC.

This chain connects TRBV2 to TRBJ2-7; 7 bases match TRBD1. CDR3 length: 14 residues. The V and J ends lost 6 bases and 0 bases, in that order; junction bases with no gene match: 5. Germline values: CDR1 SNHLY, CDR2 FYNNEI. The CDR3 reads CASSRTGISYEQYF. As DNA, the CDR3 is TGTGCCAGCAGCAGGACAGGTATCTCCTACGAGCAGTACTTC.

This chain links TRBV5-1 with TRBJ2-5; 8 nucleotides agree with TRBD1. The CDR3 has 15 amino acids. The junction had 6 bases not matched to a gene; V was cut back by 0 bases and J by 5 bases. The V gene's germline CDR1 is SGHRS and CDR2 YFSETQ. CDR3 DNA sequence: TGCGCCAGCAGCTTGGGGCAGGGGGCAAAGGAGACCCAGTACTTC. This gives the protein CASSLGQGAKETQYF.

CDR3 sequence reads: CASSPATADTQYF. CDR3 in DNA: TGCGCCAGCAGCCCCGCGACAGCAGATACGCAGTATTTT. The chain has TRBV5-1 and TRBJ2-3; D is perhaps TRBD1 (5 bases). CDR3 length: 13 amino acids. The germline V gene has CDR1 SGHRS and CDR2 YFSETQ. V lost 4 bases and J lost 4, with 10 bases in between.

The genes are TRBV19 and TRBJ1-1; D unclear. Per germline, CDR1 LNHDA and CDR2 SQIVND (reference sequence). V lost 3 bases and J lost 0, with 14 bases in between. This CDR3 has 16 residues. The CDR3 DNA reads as TGTGCCAGTAGTATTAGCGTCGCATATATGAACACTGAAGCTTTCTTT. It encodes CASSISVAYMNTEAFF.